Listed below are T cell receptor beta chains from one sample, sequenced in a study of CD8+CD57+ T cells in acquired aplastic anemia. In TCRdb, the reads were re-called with MiXCR into one record per CDR3 protein. The table lists around 430,000 distinct CDR3 sequences, around 32% of them singletons, with 0.75% to 0.95% in the top ten. Sequenced: sorted CD4+, CD8+, or CD8+CD57+ T cells (not recorded which) from PBMCs. The receptors come from a human donor with aplastic anemia. The CDR3 runs from the conserved cysteine through the conserved F or W. Fields, in order: clone size, D gene, V gene, J gene, CDR3 protein, CDR3 DNA. A D gene is named only where the DNA matches it firmly. The size field is filled for only some rows; it gives once, few, many or a size class.

>.|.|TRBV19|TRBJ2-7
CASSVQGVGYEQYF
TGTGCCAGTAGTGTACAGGGTGTTGGCTACGAGCAGTACTTC
>few|.|TRBV4-1|TRBJ2-3
CASSYGGATDTQYF
TGCGCCAGCAGCTACGGGGGTGCCACAGATACGCAGTATTTT
>many|TRBD2|TRBV19|TRBJ2-7
CASKLAGGYEQYF
TGTGCCAGTAAACTAGCGGGAGGCTACGAGCAGTACTTC
>.|.|TRBV3-1|TRBJ1-2
CASSPPGITNHGYTF
TGTGCCAGCAGCCCTCCAGGGATTACTAACCATGGCTACACCTTC
>few|.|TRBV11-1|TRBJ1-3
CASSLAVTFSGNTIYF
TGTGCCAGCAGCTTAGCCGTTACCTTCTCTGGAAACACCATATATTTT
>once|.|TRBV7-3|TRBJ2-2
CASSQGHTGELSF
TGTGCCAGCAGCCAGGGCCACACCGGGGAGCTGTCTTTT
>many|.|TRBV2|TRBJ2-7
CASSRVSIREYEQYF
TGTGCCAGCAGTCGCGTAAGCATTCGAGAGTACGAGCAGTACTTC
>many|.|TRBV19|TRBJ2-3
CASSRQLTDTQYF
TGTGCCAGTAGTAGACAACTCACAGATACGCAGTATTTT
>.|TRBD1|TRBV6-2/TRBV6-3|TRBJ1-1
CASSYSKQGGLNTEAFF
TGTGCCAGCAGTTACTCGAAGCAGGGGGGATTGAACACTGAAGCTTTCTTT
>many|TRBD1|TRBV19|TRBJ1-6
CASHEGQTNSPLHF
TGTGCCAGCCATGAGGGACAGACAAATTCACCCCTCCACTTT
>many|TRBD1|TRBV15|TRBJ2-5
CATSKTGAEETQYF
TGTGCCACCAGCAAAACAGGGGCGGAGGAGACCCAGTACTTC
>.|.|TRBV6-5|TRBJ1-1
CASSSGRVGTEAFF
TGTGCCAGCAGTTCAGGAAGGGTGGGCACTGAAGCTTTCTTT
>many|.|TRBV29-1|TRBJ2-5
CSALGGRGTQYF
TGCAGCGCCCTTGGGGGAAGAGGGACCCAGTACTTC
>many|.|TRBV19|TRBJ1-1
CASTTTIRNTEAFF
TGTGCCAGTACCACGACGATCCGTAACACTGAAGCTTTCTTT
>.|TRBD1|TRBV3-1|TRBJ1-6
CASSQGTGIRSPLHF
TGTGCCAGCAGCCAAGGGACAGGGATTCGTTCACCCCTCCACTTT
>.|TRBD1|TRBV7-8|TRBJ1-2
CASSTGQEGGYTF
TGTGCCAGCAGCACGGGACAGGAGGGTGGCTACACCTTC
>.|TRBD1|TRBV20-1|TRBJ1-1
CSAAHYGTGSMNTEAFF
TGCAGTGCTGCACACTACGGGACAGGTTCTATGAACACTGAAGCTTTCTTT
>.|.|TRBV7-2|TRBJ2-5
CASSLEVFSETQYF
TGTGCCAGCAGCCTAGAGGTCTTTTCGGAGACCCAGTACTTC
>few|TRBD2|TRBV7-3|TRBJ2-7
CASSWLRGDEQYF
TGTGCCAGCAGCTGGCTCCGGGGGGACGAGCAGTACTTC
>few|.|TRBV6-1|TRBJ1-3
CASSGISGGAGNTIYF
TGTGCCAGCAGCGGGATATCGGGGGGAGCTGGAAACACCATATATTTT
>few|TRBD1|TRBV12-3/TRBV12-4|TRBJ1-2
CASSSSTGGALGYTF
TGTGCCAGCAGTTCGAGTACAGGGGGCGCTCTTGGCTACACCTTC
>once|TRBD2|TRBV11-2|TRBJ2-1
CASSPVGGRAFYEQFF
TGTGCCAGCAGCCCCGTGGGGGGGAGGGCCTTTTATGAGCAGTTCTTC
>.|.|TRBV14|TRBJ1-6
CASSLAVTAAYNSPLHF
TGTGCCAGCAGCTTAGCGGTTACAGCTGCCTATAATTCACCCCTCCACTTT
>.|TRBD2|TRBV7-2|TRBJ2-2
CANSLSGDPTGELFF
TGTGCCAACAGCTTAAGCGGGGACCCCACCGGGGAGCTGTTTTTT
>many|.|TRBV7-2|TRBJ2-1
CASSPHGNEQFF
TGTGCCAGCAGCCCGCACGGCAATGAGCAGTTCTTC
>.|.|TRBV29-1|TRBJ2-5
CSAVARGPGEPQYF
TGCAGCGCTGTCGCCCGGGGGCCCGGGGAGCCCCAGTACTTC
>.|.|TRBV15|TRBJ1-6
CATSSRQGSPLHF
TGTGCCACCAGCAGTAGGCAGGGTTCACCCCTCCACTTT
>.|.|TRBV9|TRBJ2-3
CASSVGAQSTPTQYF
TGTGCCAGCAGCGTAGGGGCCCAGTCCACTCCCACGCAGTATTTT
>.|TRBD1|TRBV10-3|TRBJ1-2
CAISSIAQGAGYGYTF
TGTGCCATCAGTAGTATAGCCCAGGGGGCTGGATATGGCTACACCTTC
>few|TRBD1|TRBV18|TRBJ1-1
CASSPGRGRGEAFF
TGTGCCAGCTCACCAGGCAGGGGGCGGGGAGAAGCTTTCTTT
>.|TRBD1|TRBV6-1|TRBJ2-5
CASRDDRGVPNQPQYF
TGTGCCAGCAGGGATGACAGGGGGGTTCCGAATCAGCCCCAGTACTTC
>.|.|TRBV7-8|TRBJ1-3
CASSPRPNTIYF
TGTGCCAGCAGTCCGAGGCCCAACACCATATATTTT
>many|.|TRBV2|TRBJ1-4
CARRVPATNEKLFF
TGTGCCAGAAGGGTTCCTGCAACTAATGAAAAACTGTTTTTT
>.|.|TRBV19|TRBJ1-5
CASSFGGPNQPQHF
TGTGCCAGTAGCTTCGGGGGGCCCAATCAGCCCCAGCATTTT
>.|TRBD2|TRBV14|TRBJ2-1
CASSRPGLAGGLGEQFF
TGTGCCAGCAGCCGCCCGGGACTAGCGGGGGGGCTTGGTGAGCAGTTCTTC
>.|.|TRBV2|TRBJ1-2
CASTSPQDYGYTF
TGTGCCAGCACCTCCCCACAGGACTATGGCTACACCTTC
>few|TRBD1|TRBV18|TRBJ1-2
CASSPSLDRVIGYTF
TGTGCCAGCTCACCATCGCTAGACAGGGTTATCGGCTACACCTTC
>.|.|TRBV24-1|TRBJ1-2
CPRVDGYTF
TGTCCCAGGGTCGATGGCTACACCTTC
>.|.|TRBV11-2|TRBJ2-1
CASSLTLGPYNEQSF
TGTGCCAGCAGCCTAACACTCGGCCCATACAATGAGCAGTCCTTC
>.|TRBD1|TRBV2|TRBJ1-5
CASNPGGGGNQPQHF
TGTGCCAGCAACCCAGGGGGCGGAGGCAATCAGCCCCAGCATTTT
>.|TRBD1|TRBV12-3/TRBV12-4|TRBJ1-1
CASSQGTDWNTEAFF
TGTGCCAGCAGTCAAGGGACAGACTGGAACACTGAAGCTTTCTTT
>many|.|TRBV20-1|TRBJ2-7
CSAGRKGGEQYF
TGCAGTGCCGGAAGGAAGGGTGGCGAGCAGTACTTC
>few|.|TRBV6-1|TRBJ1-5
CASSEEWIGQPQHF
TGTGCCAGCAGTGAAGAATGGATAGGGCAGCCCCAGCATTTT
>many|.|TRBV11-2|TRBJ2-3
CASSLQGIGTDTQYF
TGTGCCAGCAGCTTACAGGGGATCGGCACAGATACGCAGTATTTT
>many|.|TRBV2|TRBJ1-1
CASRTGRLNTEAFF
TGTGCCAGCAGGACGGGACGCTTGAACACTGAAGCTTTCTTT
>few|TRBD1|TRBV19|TRBJ2-3
CASSIDGQGALRGTDTQYF
TGTGCCAGTAGTATAGACGGACAGGGGGCGCTTCGTGGGACAGATACGCAGTATTTT
>.|TRBD1|TRBV10-1|TRBJ2-7
CASSARQGERQYF
TGCGCCAGCAGCGCCCGACAGGGTGAGCGGCAGTACTTC
>.|.|TRBV19|TRBJ1-4
CASMKRNRTKEGVDEKLFF
TGTGCCAGTATGAAAAGGAATAGGACGAAGGAGGGGGTAGACGAAAAACTGTTTTTT
>many|TRBD1|TRBV20-1|TRBJ1-2
CSATTGVNYGYTF
TGCAGTGCGACGACAGGGGTTAACTATGGCTACACCTTC
>few|.|TRBV30|TRBJ1-6
CAQNTVNSPLHF
TGTGCCCAAAATACAGTTAATTCACCCCTCCACTTT